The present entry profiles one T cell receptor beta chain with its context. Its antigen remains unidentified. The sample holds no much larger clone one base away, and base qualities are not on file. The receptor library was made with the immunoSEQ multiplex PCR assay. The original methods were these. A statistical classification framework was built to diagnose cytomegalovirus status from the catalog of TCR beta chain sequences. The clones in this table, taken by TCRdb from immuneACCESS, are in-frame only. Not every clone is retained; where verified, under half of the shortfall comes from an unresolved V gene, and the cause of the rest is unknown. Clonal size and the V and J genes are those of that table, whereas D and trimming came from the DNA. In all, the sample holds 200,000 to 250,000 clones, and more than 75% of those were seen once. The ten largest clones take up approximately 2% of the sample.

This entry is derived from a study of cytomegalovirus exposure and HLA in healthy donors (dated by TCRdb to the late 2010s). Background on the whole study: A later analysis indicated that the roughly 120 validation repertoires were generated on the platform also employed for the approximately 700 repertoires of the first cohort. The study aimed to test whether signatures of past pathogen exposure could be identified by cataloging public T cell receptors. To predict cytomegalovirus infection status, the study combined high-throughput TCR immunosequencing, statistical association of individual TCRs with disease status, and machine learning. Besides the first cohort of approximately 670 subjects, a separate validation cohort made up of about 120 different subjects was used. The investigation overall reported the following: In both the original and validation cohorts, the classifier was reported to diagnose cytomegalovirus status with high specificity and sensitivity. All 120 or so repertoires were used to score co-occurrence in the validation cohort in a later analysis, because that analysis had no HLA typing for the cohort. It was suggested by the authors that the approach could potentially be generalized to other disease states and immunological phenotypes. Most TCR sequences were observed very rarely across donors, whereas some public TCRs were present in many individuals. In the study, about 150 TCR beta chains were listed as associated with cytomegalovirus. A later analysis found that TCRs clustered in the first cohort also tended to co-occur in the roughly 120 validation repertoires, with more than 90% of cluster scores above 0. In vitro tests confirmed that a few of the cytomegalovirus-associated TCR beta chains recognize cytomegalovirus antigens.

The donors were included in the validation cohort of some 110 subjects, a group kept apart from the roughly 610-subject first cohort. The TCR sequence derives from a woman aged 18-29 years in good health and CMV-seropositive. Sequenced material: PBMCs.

The DNA reads as follows: TGTGCCACAAGAGACCGGGACTTCGGATACAATCAGCCCCAGCATTTT. The resulting protein is CATRDRDFGYNQPQHF. The receptor chain draws on TRBV19 and TRBJ1-5; TRBD1 is a weak D gene call, 5 bases matching. The CDR3 contains 16 residues, cysteine and phenylalanine counted. Only the CDR3 portion is preserved as DNA: 48 bases, with reading frame beginning at the first base. CDR1 and CDR2 were assigned from the germline V gene (reference sequence) as LNHDA and SQIVND. V is cut by 10 bases and J by 3 bases, and the space between the germline ends is 22 bases.